This T cell receptor beta chain originates from a study of regulatory T cells in long-lasting Graves disease. The wider study: Antithyroid drugs had been taken under 3 months by newly diagnosed Graves' patients.

Time point of the sample: newly diagnosed GD, antithyroid drugs for less than 3 months. RNA extracted from PBMCs served as the sequencing template. A volume of 7 to 9 milliliters of peripheral blood was collected in EDTA tubes. This clonotype has ten or more counts. The CDR3 is 14 amino acids. CDR1 and CDR2 (germline): MNHNS, SASEGT. The V end was cut by 7 bases, the J end by 4 bases, with 17 bases between. Investigators prepared the TCR beta libraries by applying iRepertoire HTBI primers and Arm-PCR of CDR3 regions. Via MiXCR, TCRdb re-called the multiplex PCR reads, giving one row per CDR3 protein. The table lists about 560,000 distinct CDR3 sequences, 15% to 20% of them singletons. The sample was also reused in another study, on T cells in Graves' hyperthyroidism and ophthalmopathy. As that report states: Onset of ophthalmopathy came a median 6.5 months after the model predicted it.

The specimen comprised peripheral blood mononuclear cells (PBMCs), sampled at new diagnosis, from a patient treated with antithyroid drugs. This receptor was taken from a man younger than 30 with Graves disease. The J gene is TRBJ2-7, the V gene TRBV6-1, with D maybe TRBD2 (5 bases). The CDR3, as DNA: TGTGCCAGCACTCCCGTGGGCAGAGGGTACGAGCAGTACTTC. Encoded protein: CASTPVGRGYEQYF.